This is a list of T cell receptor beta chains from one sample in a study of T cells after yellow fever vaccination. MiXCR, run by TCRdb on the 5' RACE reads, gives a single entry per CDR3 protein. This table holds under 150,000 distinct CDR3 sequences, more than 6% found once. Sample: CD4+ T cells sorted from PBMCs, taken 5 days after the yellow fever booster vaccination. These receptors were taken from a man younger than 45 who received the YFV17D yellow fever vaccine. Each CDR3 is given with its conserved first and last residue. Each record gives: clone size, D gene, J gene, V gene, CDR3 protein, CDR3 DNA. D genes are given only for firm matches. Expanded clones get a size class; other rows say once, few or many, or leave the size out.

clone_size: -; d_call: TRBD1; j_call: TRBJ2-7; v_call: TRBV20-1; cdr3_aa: CSATSAGTGGVEQYF; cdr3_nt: TGCAGTGCTACATCCGCCGGGACAGGGGGAGTCGAGCAGTACTTC
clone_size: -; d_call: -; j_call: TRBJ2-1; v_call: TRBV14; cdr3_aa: CASSQFRGGNEQFF; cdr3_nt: TGTGCCAGCAGCCAATTCAGGGGGGGTAATGAGCAGTTCTTC
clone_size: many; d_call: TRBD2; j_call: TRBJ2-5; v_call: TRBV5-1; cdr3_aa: CASSLSSGTGETQYF; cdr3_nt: TGCGCCAGCAGCTTGTCTAGCGGGACCGGGGAGACCCAGTACTTC
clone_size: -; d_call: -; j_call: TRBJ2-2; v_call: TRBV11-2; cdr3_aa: CASNALPTGELFF; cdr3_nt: TGTGCCAGCAACGCTCTTCCCACCGGGGAGCTGTTTTTT
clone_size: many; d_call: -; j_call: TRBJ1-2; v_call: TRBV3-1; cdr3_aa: CASSRLNYGYTF; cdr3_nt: TGTGCCAGCAGCCGATTAAACTATGGCTACACCTTC
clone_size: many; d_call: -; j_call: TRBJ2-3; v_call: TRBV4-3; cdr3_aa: CASGRGVPDTQYF; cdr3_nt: TGCGCCAGCGGACGGGGTGTCCCAGATACGCAGTATTTT
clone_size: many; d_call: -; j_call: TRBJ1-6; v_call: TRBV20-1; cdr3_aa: CSATTASMGSSPLHF; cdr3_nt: TGCAGTGCTACCACAGCGAGCATGGGGTCTTCACCCCTCCACTTT
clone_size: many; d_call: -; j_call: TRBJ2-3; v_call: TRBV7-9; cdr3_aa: CATLAPGTRTDTQYF; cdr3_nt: TGTGCCACCCTGGCCCCCGGGACCCGCACAGATACGCAGTATTTT
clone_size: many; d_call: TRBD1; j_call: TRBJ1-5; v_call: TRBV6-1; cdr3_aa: CASSRSGQLSNQPQHF; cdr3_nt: TGTGCCAGCAGCAGATCGGGACAGCTTAGCAATCAGCCCCAGCATTTT
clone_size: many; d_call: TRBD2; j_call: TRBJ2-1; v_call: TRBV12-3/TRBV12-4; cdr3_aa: CASSPRLAGFNNEQFF; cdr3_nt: TGTGCCAGCAGTCCGAGACTAGCGGGATTCAACAATGAGCAGTTCTTC
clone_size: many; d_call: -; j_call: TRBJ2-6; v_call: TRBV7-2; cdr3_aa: CASTFFGANVLTF; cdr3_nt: TGTGCCAGCACCTTCTTTGGGGCCAACGTCCTGACTTTC
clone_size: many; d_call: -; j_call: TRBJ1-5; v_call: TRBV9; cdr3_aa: CASSVAGTRQPQHF; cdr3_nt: TGTGCCAGCAGCGTAGCTGGAACGAGGCAGCCCCAGCATTTT
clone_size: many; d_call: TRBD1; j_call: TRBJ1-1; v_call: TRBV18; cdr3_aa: CASSPLQGDTEAFF; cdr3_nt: TGTGCCAGCTCACCACTCCAGGGGGACACTGAAGCTTTCTTT
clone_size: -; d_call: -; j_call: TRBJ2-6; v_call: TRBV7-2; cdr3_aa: CASSLDYGANVLTF; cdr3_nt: TGTGCCAGCAGCTTAGATTATGGGGCCAACGTCCTGACTTTC
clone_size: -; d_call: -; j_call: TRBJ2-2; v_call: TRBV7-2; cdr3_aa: CASSPSANSGELFF; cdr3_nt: TGTGCCAGCAGCCCTAGCGCGAACTCCGGGGAGCTGTTTTTT
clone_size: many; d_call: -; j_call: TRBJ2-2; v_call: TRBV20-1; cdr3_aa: CSANGQPNTGELFF; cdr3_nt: TGCAGTGCTAATGGACAGCCAAACACCGGGGAGCTGTTTTTT
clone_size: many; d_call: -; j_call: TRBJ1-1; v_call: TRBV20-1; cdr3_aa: CSARGAMNTEAFF; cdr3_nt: TGCAGTGCTAGGGGGGCCATGAACACTGAAGCTTTCTTT
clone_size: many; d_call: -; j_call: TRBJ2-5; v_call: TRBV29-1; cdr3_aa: CSDRRGGVQETQYF; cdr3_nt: TGCAGCGACCGTCGAGGGGGGGTTCAAGAGACCCAGTACTTC
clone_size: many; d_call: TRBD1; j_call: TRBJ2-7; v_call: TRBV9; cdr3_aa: CASSGRDRVANEQYF; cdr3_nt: TGTGCCAGCAGCGGCCGGGACAGGGTTGCCAACGAGCAGTACTTC
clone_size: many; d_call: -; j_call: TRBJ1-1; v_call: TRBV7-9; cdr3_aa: CASSLAGAYDTEAFF; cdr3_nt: TGTGCCAGCAGCTTAGCTGGGGCGTACGACACTGAAGCTTTCTTT
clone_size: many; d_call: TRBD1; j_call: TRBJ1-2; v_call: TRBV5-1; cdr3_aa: CASSYSPDRAHNYGYTF; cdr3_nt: TGCGCCAGCAGCTATTCACCGGACAGGGCCCACAACTATGGCTACACCTTC
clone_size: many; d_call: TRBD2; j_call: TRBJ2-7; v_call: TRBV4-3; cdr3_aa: CASSQDSGVYEQYF; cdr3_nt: TGCGCCAGCAGCCAAGATAGCGGGGTCTACGAGCAGTACTTC
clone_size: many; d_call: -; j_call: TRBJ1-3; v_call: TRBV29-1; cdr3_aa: CSVQDSGNTIYF; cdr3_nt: TGCAGCGTCCAGGACTCTGGAAACACCATATATTTT
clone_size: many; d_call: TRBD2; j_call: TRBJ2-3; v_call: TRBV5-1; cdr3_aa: CAARLAGLTDTQYF; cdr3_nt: TGCGCCGCACGACTAGCGGGACTCACAGATACGCAGTATTTT